This TCR beta chain originates from a study of T cell responses to AZD1222 COVID-19 vaccine. Points from the study as a whole: Donors in the cohort were predominantly white British and more often female, and clonal diversity was possibly underestimated.

The method was immunoSEQ multiplex PCR; TCRdb's version includes in-frame clones alone and lacks a portion of them. The sample comprises roughly 150,000 clones, approximately 90% of which are singletons, and 0.95% to 1.1% rests with the top ten. A remark on this clone: The antigen remains unidentified.

Germline V gene sequence: CDR1 LNHDA, CDR2 SQIVND (reference sequence). This CDR3 is 13 amino acids long. V shed 5 bases and J shed 2 bases, with 9 bases lying between them. The rearrangement links TRBV19 to TRBJ1-2; tentative D call: TRBD1 (6 bases). This TCR derives from an adult who received the AZD1222 COVID-19 vaccine. The sample was peripheral blood, taken 28 days after the second AZD1222 dose. The CDR3 sequence is CASSPGTNYGYTF. The CDR3 region has the DNA TGTGCCAGTAGTCCCGGGACAAACTATGGCTACACCTTC.